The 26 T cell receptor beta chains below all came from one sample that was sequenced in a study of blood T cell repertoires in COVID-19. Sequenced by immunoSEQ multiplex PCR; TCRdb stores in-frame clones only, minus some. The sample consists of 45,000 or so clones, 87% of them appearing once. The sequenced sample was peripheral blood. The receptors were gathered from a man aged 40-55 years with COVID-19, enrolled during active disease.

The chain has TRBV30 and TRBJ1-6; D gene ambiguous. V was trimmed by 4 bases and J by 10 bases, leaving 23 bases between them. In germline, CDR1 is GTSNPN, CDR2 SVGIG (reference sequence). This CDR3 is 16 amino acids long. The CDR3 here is CAWTPRLSSVVSPLHF. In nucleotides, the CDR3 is TGTGCCTGGACCCCACGGCTTAGCTCCGTGGTGTCACCCCTCCACTTT.

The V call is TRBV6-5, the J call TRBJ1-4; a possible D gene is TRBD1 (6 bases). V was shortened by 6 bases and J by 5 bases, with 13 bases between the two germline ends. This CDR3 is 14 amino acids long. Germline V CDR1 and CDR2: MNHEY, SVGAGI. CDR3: CASSLGQPNEKLFF. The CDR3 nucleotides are TGTGCCAGCAGCCTTGGACAGCCAAATGAAAAACTGTTTTTT.

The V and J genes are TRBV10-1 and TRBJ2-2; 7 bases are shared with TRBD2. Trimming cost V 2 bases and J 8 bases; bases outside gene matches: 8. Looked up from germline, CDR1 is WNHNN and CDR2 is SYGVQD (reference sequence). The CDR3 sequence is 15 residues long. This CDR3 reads CASSETASGGGELFF. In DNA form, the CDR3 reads TGCGCCAGCAGTGAGACGGCTAGCGGTGGTGGGGAGCTGTTTTTT.

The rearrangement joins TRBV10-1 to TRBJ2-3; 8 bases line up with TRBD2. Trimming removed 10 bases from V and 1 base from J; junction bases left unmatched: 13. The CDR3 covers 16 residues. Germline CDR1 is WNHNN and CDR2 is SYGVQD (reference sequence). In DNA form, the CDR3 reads TGCGCCACGAGTGGGGTAGCGGGACATGGCACAGATACGCAGTATTTT. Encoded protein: CATSGVAGHGTDTQYF.

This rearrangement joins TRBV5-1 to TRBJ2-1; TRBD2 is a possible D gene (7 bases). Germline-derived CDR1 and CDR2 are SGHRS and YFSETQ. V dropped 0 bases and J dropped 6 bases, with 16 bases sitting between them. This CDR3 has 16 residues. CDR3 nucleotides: TGCGCCAGCAGCTTGGCCGGTGGACTAGGGGGCAATGAGCAGTTCTTC. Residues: CASSLAGGLGGNEQFF.

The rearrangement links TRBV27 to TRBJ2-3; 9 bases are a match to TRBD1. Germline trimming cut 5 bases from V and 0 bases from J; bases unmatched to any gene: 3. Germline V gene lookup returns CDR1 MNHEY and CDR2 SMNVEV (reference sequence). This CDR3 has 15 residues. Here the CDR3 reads CASSKQGASTDTQYF. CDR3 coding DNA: TGTGCCAGCAGTAAACAGGGGGCAAGCACAGATACGCAGTATTTT.

CDR3 in DNA: TGTGCCAGTAGCCGTTTAGCGGGGAGCTCCTACGAGCAGTACTTC. It yields the protein CASSRLAGSSYEQYF. J is TRBJ2-7 and V is TRBV19; 8 nucleotides agree with TRBD2. The germline V gene encodes CDR1 LNHDA and CDR2 SQIVND (reference sequence). V was clipped by 6 bases and J by 0 bases; unmatched bases: 7. The CDR3 contains 15 residues.

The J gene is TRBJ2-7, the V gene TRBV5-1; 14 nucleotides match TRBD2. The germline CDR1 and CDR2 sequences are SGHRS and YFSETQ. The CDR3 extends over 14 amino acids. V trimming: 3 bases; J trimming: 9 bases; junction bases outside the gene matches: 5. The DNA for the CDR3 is TGCGCCAGCAGCTCGACTAGCGGGAGGGCCGGGCAGTACTTC. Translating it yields CASSSTSGRAGQYF.

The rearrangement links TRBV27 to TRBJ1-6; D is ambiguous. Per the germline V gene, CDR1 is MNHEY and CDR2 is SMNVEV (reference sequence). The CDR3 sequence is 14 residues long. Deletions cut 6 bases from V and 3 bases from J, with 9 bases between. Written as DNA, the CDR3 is TGTGCCAGCAGGTTACCAAACTATAATTCACCCCTCCACTTT. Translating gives CASRLPNYNSPLHF.

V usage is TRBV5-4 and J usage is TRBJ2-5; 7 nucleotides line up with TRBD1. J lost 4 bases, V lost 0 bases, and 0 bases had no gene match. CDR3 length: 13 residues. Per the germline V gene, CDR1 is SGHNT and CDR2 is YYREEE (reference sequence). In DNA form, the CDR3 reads TGTGCCAGCAGCTTGGGGGACAGAGAGACCCAGTACTTC. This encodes CASSLGDRETQYF.

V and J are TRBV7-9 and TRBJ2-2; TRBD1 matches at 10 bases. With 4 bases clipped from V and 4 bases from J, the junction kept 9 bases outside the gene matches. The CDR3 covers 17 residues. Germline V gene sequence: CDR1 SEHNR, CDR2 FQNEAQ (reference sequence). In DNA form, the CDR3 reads TGTGCCAGCAGCTCCACGCCGGGACAGGGGTTCACCGGGGAGCTGTTTTTT. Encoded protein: CASSSTPGQGFTGELFF.

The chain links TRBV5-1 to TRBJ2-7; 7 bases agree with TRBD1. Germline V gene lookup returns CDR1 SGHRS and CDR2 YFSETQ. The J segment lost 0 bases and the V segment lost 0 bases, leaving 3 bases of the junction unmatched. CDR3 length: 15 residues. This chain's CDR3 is CASSLDRGSSYEQYF. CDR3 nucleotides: TGCGCCAGCAGCTTGGACAGGGGCTCCTCCTACGAGCAGTACTTC.

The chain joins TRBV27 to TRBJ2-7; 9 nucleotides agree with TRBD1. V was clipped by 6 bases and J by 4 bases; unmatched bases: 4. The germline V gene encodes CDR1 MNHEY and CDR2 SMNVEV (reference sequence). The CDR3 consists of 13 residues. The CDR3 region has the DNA TGTGCCAGCAGAGGGACAGGGCAGTACGAGCAGTACTTC. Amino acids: CASRGTGQYEQYF.

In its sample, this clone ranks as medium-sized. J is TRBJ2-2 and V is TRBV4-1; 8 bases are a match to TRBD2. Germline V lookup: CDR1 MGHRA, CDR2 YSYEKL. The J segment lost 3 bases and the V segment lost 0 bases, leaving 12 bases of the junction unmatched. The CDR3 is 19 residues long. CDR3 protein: CASSQDESLVLADTGELFF. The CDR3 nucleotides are TGCGCCAGCAGCCAAGATGAGAGTCTAGTACTAGCGGACACCGGGGAGCTGTTTTTT.

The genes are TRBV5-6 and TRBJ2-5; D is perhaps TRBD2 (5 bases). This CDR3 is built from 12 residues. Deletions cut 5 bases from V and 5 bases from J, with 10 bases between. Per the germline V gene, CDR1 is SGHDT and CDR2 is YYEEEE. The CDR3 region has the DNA TGTGCCAGCAGTTCGGGGAAGGAGACCCAGTACTTC. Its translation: CASSSGKETQYF.

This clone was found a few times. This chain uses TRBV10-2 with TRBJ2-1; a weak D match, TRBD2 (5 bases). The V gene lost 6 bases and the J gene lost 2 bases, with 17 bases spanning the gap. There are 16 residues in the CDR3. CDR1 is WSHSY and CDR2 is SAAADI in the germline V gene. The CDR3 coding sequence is TGCGCCAGCAGCGGCCCCGACCGGGATACCTACAATGAGCAGTTCTTC. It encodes CASSGPDRDTYNEQFF.

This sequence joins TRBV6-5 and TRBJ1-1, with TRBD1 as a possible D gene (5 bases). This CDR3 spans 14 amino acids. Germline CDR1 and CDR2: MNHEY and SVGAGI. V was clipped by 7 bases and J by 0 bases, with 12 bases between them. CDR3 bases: TGTGCCAGCATGGAAAGGGGTTTGAACACTGAAGCTTTCTTT. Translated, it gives CASMERGLNTEAFF.

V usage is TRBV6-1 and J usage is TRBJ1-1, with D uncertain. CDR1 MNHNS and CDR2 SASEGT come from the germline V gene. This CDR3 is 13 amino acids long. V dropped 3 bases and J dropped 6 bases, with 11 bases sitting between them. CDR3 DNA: TGTGCCAGCAGTGAGTTTCGGGGTTCTGAAGCTTTCTTT. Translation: CASSEFRGSEAFF.

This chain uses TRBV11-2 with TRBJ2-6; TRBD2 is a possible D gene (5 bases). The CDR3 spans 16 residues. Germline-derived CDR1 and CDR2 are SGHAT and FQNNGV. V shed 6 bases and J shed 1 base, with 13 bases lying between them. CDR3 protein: CASRLPGRSGANVLTF. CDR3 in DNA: TGTGCCAGCAGACTGCCGGGGAGATCTGGGGCCAACGTCCTGACTTTC.

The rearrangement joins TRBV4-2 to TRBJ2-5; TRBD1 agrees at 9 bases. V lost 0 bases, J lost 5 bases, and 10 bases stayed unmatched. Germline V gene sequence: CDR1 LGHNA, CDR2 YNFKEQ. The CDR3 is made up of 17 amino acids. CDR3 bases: TGTGCCAGCAGCCAAGACTCGGGACAGGGCTTATTCGAGACCCAGTACTTC. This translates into CASSQDSGQGLFETQYF.

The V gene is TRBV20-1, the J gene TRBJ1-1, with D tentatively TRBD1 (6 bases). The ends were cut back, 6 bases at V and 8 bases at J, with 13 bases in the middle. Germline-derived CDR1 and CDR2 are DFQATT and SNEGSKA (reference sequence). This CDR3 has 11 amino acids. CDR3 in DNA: TGCAGTGCGGAAACTGACAGGGAAGCTTTCTTT. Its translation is CSAETDREAFF.

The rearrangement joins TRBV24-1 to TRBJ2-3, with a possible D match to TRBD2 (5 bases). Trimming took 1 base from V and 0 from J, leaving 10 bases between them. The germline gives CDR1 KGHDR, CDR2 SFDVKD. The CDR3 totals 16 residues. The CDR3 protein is CATSDFTAGSTDTQYF. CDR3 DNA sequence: TGTGCCACCAGTGATTTTACGGCGGGCAGCACAGATACGCAGTATTTT.

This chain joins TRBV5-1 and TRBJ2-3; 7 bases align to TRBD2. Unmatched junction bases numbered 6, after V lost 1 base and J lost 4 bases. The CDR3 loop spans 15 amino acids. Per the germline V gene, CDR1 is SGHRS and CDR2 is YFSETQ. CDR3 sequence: CASSLLSGAPDTQYF. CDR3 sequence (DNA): TGCGCCAGCAGCTTGTTAAGCGGGGCCCCAGATACGCAGTATTTT.

The CDR3 coding sequence is TGTGCCAGCAGCCCAAGCGGGGTCTATGGCTACACCTTC. Translated, it gives CASSPSGVYGYTF. The chain combines TRBV7-9 with TRBJ1-2; D not resolved. The CDR3 is 13 residues long. The germline CDR1 and CDR2 sequences are SEHNR and FQNEAQ (reference sequence). V was shortened by 5 bases and J by 4 bases, with 11 bases between the two germline ends.

As DNA, the CDR3 is TGCAGCGTTGAAGGGGGCGGGAACACTGAAGCTTTCTTT. This sequence encodes CSVEGGGNTEAFF. The chain is built from TRBV29-1 and TRBJ1-1; D perhaps matches TRBD1 (5 bases). Germline V CDR1 and CDR2: SQVTM, ANQGSEA. V was clipped by 1 base and J by 1 base, with 7 bases between them. This CDR3 comprises 13 residues.

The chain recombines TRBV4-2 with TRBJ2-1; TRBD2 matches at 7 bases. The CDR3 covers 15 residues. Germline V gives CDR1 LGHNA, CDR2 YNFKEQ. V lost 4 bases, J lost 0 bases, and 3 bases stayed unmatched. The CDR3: CASSRDYLSYNEQFF. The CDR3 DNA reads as TGTGCCAGCAGCCGGGACTACCTCTCCTACAATGAGCAGTTCTTC.